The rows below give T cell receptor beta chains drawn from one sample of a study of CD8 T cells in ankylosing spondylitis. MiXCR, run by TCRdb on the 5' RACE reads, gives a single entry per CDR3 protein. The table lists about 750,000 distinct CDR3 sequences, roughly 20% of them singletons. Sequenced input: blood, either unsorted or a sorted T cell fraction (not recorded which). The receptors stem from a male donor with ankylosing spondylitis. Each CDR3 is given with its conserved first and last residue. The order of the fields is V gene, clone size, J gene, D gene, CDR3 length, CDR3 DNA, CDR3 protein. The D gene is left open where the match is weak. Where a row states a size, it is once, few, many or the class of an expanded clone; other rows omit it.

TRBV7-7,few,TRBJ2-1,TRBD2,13,TGTGCTAGCAGCCCGGGACTAGCCGATGAGCAGTTCTTC,CASSPGLADEQFF
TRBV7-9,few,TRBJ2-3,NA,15,TGTGCCAGCAGCCCTAGAGGGATGTGGTCAGATACGCAGTATTTT,CASSPRGMWSDTQYF
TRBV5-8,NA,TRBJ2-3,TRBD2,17,TGTGCCAGCAGCCCCGGGACTAGCGGGGGGTTCACAGATACGCAGTATTTT,CASSPGTSGGFTDTQYF
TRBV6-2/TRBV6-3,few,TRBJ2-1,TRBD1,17,TGTGCCAGCAGTACGGGGGCCGGGACAGGGTCATTCCCGGGGCAGTTCTTC,CASSTGAGTGSFPGQFF
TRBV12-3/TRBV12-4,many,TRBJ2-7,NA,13,TGTGCCAGCAGATATAGCAACACCTACGAGCAGTACTTC,CASRYSNTYEQYF
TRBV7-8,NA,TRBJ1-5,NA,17,TGTGCCAGCAGCCAGCGCCCTGGGGTAAATAGCAATCAGCCCCAGCATTTT,CASSQRPGVNSNQPQHF
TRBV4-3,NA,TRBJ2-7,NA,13,TGCGCCAGCAGCCAAGTACCCTCCTACGAGCAGTACTTC,CASSQVPSYEQYF
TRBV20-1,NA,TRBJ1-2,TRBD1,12,TGCAGTGCCAAGACAGGGGATGCTGGCTACACCTTC,CSAKTGDAGYTF
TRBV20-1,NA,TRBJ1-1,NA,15,TGCAGTGCTAGAGATAGGAAGAGGATGAACACTGAAGCTTTCTTT,CSARDRKRMNTEAFF
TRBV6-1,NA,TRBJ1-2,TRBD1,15,TGTGCCAGTCCGGGGGGGACAGGGGTCTGGTATGGCTACACCTTC,CASPGGTGVWYGYTF
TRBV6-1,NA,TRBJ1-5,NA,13,TGTGCCAGCAGAGCTTGGGGGGATCAGCCCCAGCATTTT,CASRAWGDQPQHF
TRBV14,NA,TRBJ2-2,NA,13,TGTGCCAGCAGCCAAGGAGGGCGCCGGGAGCTGTTTTTT,CASSQGGRRELFF